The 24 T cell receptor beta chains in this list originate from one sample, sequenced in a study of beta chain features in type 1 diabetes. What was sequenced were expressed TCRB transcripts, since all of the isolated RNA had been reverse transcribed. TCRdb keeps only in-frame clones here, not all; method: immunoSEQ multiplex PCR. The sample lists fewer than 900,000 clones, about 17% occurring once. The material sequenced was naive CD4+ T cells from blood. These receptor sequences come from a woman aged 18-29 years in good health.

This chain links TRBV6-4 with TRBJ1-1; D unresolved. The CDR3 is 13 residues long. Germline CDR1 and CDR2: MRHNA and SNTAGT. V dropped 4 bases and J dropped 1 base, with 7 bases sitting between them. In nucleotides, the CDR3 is TGTGCCAGCAGTGTCACGGCGAACACTGAAGCTTTCTTT. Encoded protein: CASSVTANTEAFF.

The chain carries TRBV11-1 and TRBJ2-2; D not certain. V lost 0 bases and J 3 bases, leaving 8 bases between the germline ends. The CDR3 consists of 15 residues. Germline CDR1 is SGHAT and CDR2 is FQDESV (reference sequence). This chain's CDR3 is CASSLAREYTGELFF. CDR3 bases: TGTGCCAGCAGCTTAGCTCGCGAGTACACCGGGGAGCTGTTTTTT. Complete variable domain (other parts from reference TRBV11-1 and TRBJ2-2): EAEVAQSPRYKITEKSQAVAFWCDPISGHATLYWYRQILGQGPELLVQFQDESVVDDSQLPKDRFSAERLKGVDSTLKIQPAELGDSAMYLCASSLAREYTGELFFGEGSRLTVL.

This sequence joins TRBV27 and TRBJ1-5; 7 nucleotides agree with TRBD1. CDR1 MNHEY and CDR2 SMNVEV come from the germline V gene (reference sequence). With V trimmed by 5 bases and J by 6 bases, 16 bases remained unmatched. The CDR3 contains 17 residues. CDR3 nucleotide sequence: TGTGCCAGCAGTCCCCGCTCCCTGACAGGGTATGGTCAGCCCCAGCATTTT. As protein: CASSPRSLTGYGQPQHF.

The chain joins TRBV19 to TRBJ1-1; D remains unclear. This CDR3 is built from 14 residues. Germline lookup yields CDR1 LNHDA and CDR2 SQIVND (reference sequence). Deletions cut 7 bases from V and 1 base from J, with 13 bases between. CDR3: CASTARPSNTEAFF. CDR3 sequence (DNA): TGTGCCAGTACGGCCAGGCCATCGAACACTGAAGCTTTCTTT.

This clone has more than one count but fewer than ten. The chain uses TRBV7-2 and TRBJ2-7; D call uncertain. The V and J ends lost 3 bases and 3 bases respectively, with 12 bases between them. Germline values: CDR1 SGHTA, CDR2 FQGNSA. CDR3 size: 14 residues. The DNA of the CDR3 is TGTGCCAGCAGCTTTGGTGGATCGGGCTACGAGCAGTACTTC. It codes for CASSFGGSGYEQYF.

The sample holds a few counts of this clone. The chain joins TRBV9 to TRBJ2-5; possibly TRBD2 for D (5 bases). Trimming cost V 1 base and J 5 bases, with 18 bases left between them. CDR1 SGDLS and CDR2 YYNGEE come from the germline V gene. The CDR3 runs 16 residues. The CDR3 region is CASSVRPTAGVETQYF. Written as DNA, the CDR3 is TGTGCCAGCAGCGTAAGACCAACGGCGGGTGTGGAGACCCAGTACTTC.

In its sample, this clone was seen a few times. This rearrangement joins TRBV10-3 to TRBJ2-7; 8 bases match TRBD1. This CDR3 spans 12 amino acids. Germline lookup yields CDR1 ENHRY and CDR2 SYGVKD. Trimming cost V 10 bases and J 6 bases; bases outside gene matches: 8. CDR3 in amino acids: CATSTGEAEQYF. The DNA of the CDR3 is TGTGCCACCTCGACAGGGGAAGCCGAGCAGTACTTC.

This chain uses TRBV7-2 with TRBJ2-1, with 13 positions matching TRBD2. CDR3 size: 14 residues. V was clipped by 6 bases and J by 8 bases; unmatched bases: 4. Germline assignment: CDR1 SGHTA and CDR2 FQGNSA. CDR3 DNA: TGTGCCAGCAGACCGGGACTAGCGGGATATGAGCAGTTCTTC. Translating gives CASRPGLAGYEQFF.

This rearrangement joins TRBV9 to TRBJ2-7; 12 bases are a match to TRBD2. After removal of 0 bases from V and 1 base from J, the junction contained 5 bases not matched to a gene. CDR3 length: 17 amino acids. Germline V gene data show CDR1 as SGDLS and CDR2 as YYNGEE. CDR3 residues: CASSVGASGRGSYEQYF. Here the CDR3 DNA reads TGTGCCAGCAGCGTAGGCGCTAGCGGGAGGGGATCCTACGAGCAGTACTTC.

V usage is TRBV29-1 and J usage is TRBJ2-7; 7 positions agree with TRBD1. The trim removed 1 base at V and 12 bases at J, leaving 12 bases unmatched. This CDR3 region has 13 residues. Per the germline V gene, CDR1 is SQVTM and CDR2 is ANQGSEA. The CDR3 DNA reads TGCAGCGTTGAAGTTGGGACCCGAGACAGGGTGTACTTC. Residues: CSVEVGTRDRVYF.

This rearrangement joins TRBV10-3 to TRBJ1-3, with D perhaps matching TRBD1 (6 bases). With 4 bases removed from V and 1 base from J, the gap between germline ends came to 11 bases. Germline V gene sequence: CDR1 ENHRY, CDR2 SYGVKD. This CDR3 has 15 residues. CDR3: CAISVGQGSGNTIYF. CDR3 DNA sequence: TGTGCCATCAGTGTCGGCCAGGGGTCTGGAAACACCATATATTTT.

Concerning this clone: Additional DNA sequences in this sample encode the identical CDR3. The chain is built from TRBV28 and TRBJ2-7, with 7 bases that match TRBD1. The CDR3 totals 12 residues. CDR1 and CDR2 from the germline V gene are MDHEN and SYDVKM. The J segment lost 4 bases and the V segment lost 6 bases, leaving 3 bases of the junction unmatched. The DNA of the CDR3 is TGTGCCAGCAGACAACAGGGGTACGAGCAGTACTTC. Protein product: CASRQQGYEQYF.

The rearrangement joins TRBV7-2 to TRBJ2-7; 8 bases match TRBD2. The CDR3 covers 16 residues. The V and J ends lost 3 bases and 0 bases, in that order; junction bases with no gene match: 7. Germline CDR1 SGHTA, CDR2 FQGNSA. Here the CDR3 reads CASSFFTSGSSYEQYF. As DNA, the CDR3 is TGTGCCAGCAGCTTTTTTACTAGCGGCAGCTCCTACGAGCAGTACTTC. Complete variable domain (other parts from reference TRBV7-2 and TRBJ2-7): GAGVSQSPSNKVTEKGKDVELRCDPISGHTALYWYRQSLGQGLEFLIYFQGNSAPDKSGLPSDRFSAERTGGSVSTLTIQRTQQEDSAVYLCASSFFTSGSSYEQYFGPGTRLTVT.

In DNA form, the CDR3 reads TGTGCCAGCAGTCACAGCGGGACGGGGAATGAGCAGTTCTTC. Translating gives CASSHSGTGNEQFF. The genes are TRBV28 and TRBJ2-1; the match to TRBD2 covers 7 bases. V dropped 5 bases and J dropped 7; count of bases not matched to a gene: 8. This CDR3 comprises 14 residues. Germline V gene sequence: CDR1 MDHEN, CDR2 SYDVKM.

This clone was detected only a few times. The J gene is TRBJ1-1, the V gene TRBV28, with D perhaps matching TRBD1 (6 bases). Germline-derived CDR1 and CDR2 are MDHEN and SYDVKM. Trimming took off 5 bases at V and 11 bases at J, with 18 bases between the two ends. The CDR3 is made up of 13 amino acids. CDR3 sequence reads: CASSTADRRGAFF. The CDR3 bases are TGTGCCAGCAGTACAGCCGACAGGCGAGGGGCTTTCTTT.

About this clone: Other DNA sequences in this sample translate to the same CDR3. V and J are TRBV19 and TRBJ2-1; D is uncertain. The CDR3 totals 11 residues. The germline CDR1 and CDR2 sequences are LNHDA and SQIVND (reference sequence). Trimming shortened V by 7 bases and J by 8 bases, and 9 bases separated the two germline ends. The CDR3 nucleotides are TGTGCCAGTAAGGGTTGGGATGAGCAGTTCTTC. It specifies CASKGWDEQFF.

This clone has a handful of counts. CDR3 residues: CASSLYEVQYF. CDR3 nucleotides: TGTGCCAGCAGCTTATACGAAGTGCAGTACTTC. The V call is TRBV7-9, the J call TRBJ2-7; D not resolved. The CDR3 is 11 residues long. The germline V gene has CDR1 SEHNR and CDR2 FQNEAQ (reference sequence). Trimming shortened V by 2 bases and J by 9 bases, and 8 bases separated the two germline ends. The full variable domain, with the rest looked up from reference TRBV7-9 and TRBJ2-7, is DTGVSQNPRHKITKRGQNVTFRCDPISEHNRLYWYRQTLGQGPEFLTYFQNEAQLEKSRLLSDRFSAERPKGSFSTLEIQRTEQGDSAMYLCASSLYEVQYFGPGTRLTVT.

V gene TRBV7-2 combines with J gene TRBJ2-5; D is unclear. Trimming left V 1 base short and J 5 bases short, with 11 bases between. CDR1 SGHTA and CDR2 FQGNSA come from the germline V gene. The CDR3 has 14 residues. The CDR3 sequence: CASSLGAVPETQYF. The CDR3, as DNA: TGTGCCAGCAGCTTAGGGGCAGTTCCTGAGACCCAGTACTTC.

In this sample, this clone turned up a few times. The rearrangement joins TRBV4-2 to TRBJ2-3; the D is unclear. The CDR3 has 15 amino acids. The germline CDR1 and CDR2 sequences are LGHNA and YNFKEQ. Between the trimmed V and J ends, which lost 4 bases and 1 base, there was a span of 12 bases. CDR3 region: CASSRISAGTDTQYF. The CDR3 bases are TGTGCCAGCAGCCGGATTTCGGCGGGCACAGATACGCAGTATTTT.

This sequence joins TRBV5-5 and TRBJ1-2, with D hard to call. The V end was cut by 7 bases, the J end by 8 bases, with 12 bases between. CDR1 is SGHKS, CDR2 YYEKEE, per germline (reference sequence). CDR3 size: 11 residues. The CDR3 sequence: CASQLVAGYTF. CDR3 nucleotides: TGTGCCAGCCAACTGGTCGCCGGCTACACCTTC.

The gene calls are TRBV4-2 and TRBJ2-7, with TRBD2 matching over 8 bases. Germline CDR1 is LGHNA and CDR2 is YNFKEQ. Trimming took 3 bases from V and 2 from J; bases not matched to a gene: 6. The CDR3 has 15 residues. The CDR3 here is CASSHETGGPYEQYF. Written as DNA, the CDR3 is TGTGCCAGCAGCCATGAAACGGGAGGGCCCTACGAGCAGTACTTC.

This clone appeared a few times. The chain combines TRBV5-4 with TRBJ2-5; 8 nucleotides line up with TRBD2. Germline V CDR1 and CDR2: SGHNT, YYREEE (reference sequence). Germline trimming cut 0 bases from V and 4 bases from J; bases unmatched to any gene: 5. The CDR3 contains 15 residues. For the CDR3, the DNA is TGTGCCAGCAGCTTGGCTGGGACTAGGCGAGAGACCCAGTACTTC. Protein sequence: CASSLAGTRRETQYF. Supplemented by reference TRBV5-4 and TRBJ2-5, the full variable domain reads ETGVTQSPTHLIKTRGQQVTLRCSSQSGHNTVSWYQQALGQGPQFIFQYYREEENGRGNFPPRFSGLQFPNYSSELNVNALELDDSALYLCASSLAGTRRETQYFGPGTRLLVL.

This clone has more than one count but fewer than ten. Here the CDR3 reads CASSFGPQGEAFF. In DNA, the CDR3 is TGTGCCAGCAGCTTCGGACCCCAGGGGGAAGCTTTCTTT. This chain links TRBV7-9 with TRBJ1-1; possibly TRBD1 for D (6 bases). Germline lookup yields CDR1 SEHNR and CDR2 FQNEAQ (reference sequence). Trimming stripped 3 bases from V and 8 bases from J, with 13 bases between. The CDR3 covers 13 residues.

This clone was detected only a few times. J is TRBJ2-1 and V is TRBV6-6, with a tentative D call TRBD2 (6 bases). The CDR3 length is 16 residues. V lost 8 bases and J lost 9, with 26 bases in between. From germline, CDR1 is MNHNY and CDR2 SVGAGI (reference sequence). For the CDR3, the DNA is TGTGCCAGCCATCTCAGTCCGGGAGAGTTTTATGTTGAGCAGTTCTTC. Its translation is CASHLSPGEFYVEQFF.